This T cell receptor (beta chain) comes out of a study of blood T cell repertoires in COVID-19. The repertoire was sequenced with immunoSEQ multiplex PCR; TCRdb's copy has only in-frame clones and lacks some. The sample has some 97,000 clones, about nine tenths seen once. J gave up 0 bases and V 4 bases, and 7 bases lay outside the gene matches. This CDR3 contains 17 residues. From germline, CDR1 is LGHDT and CDR2 YNNKEL (reference sequence). The sequenced sample was peripheral blood. This clonotype originated in a man in his 60s with acute or convalescent COVID-19. The chain employs TRBV3-1 (or the pseudogene TRBV3-2) and TRBJ2-1; 9 nucleotides align to TRBD2. As DNA, the CDR3 is TGTGCCAGCAGCCCCCGACTAGCGGCGAGCTCCTACAATGAGCAGTTCTTC. It encodes CASSPRLAASSYNEQFF.